A selection of T cell receptor beta chains follows, all from one sample in a study of blood T cell repertoires in COVID-19. Repertoires were generated with immunoSEQ multiplex PCR, while TCRdb's copy carries only in-frame clones and drops some. The sample consists of 100,000 to 150,000 clones, about 89% of them appearing once. The sequenced sample was peripheral blood. All receptors come from a woman aged 60-75 years with acute or convalescent COVID-19. Each CDR3 is given without its conserved first and last residue. The order of the fields is clone size, V gene, D gene, J gene, CDR3 protein. The D gene is left open where the match is weak. Clone sizes are given selectively: once, few, many, or a class where the clone is expanded.

.	TRBV9	.	TRBJ1-1	ASSVGWAMNTEAF
.	TRBV18	.	TRBJ1-2	ASSPPGNYGYT
.	TRBV6-1	.	TRBJ1-1	ASSEMRVRNTEAF
.	TRBV7-9	.	TRBJ2-3	ASSPLVGGIGADTQY
.	TRBV3-1/TRBV3-2	.	TRBJ1-1	ASSQDISPNTEAF
.	TRBV30	.	TRBJ2-3	ASTGPGEDTQY
.	TRBV7-9	.	TRBJ1-1	ASSRGDMRLMNTEAF
.	TRBV24-1	.	TRBJ2-3	ATSDLAGPTDTQY
.	TRBV28	.	TRBJ1-2	ASSLLQGSGYGYT
.	TRBV29-1	TRBD1	TRBJ1-2	SVEDRQGRYGYT
.	TRBV9	TRBD2	TRBJ2-3	ASSVEGRGDTQY
.	TRBV7-2	TRBD1	TRBJ1-5	ASSPQGAYNQPQH
.	TRBV9	.	TRBJ2-3	ASSAGGGMSTDTQY
.	TRBV7-9	TRBD1	TRBJ1-2	ASSLNRGDGYT
once	TRBV12-2	.	TRBJ1-3	ASRRAPSGNTIY
.	TRBV6-5	TRBD1	TRBJ1-1	ASSKTGVEAF
.	TRBV7-9	.	TRBJ1-4	ASSLSGEKLF
.	TRBV9	.	TRBJ1-1	ASSVEALPNTEAF
few	TRBV15	.	TRBJ2-1	ATSAENLENEQF
.	TRBV7-8	.	TRBJ1-2	ASSLTGSYGYT
once	TRBV6-5	.	TRBJ2-2	ASRRLAGELF
.	TRBV5-4	.	TRBJ2-3	ASSFGTDTQY
once	TRBV27	.	TRBJ2-3	ASSSAGRRTDTQY
.	TRBV5-4	TRBD2	TRBJ2-5	ASSEGSGRRQETQY
.	TRBV15	TRBD2	TRBJ2-3	ATKAGGRSTDTQY
.	TRBV4-1	TRBD2	TRBJ2-1	ASSQDNMASGSWGNEQF
.	TRBV9	TRBD1	TRBJ1-6	ASSVETGTGYSPLH
.	TRBV19	TRBD1	TRBJ1-1	ASSLQGVYLGTEAF
once	TRBV10-3	TRBD1	TRBJ1-5	AIRQGQGDNQPQH
.	TRBV20-1	.	TRBJ1-2	SATPRGGYT
once	TRBV18	TRBD1	TRBJ1-1	ASSPLQGAENTEAF
.	TRBV15	TRBD2	TRBJ2-5	ATSRGTSGRVETQY
.	TRBV7-9	TRBD1	TRBJ1-1	ASSLSGGGTEAF
.	TRBV9	.	TRBJ1-1	ASSAGQNTEAF
.	TRBV4-1	TRBD1	TRBJ1-2	ASSSTLTGTGGGYT
.	TRBV5-1	TRBD2	TRBJ2-2	ASSPGGPANTGELF
.	TRBV5-4	TRBD2	TRBJ2-1	ASSPGLAASYNEQF
.	TRBV20-1	TRBD1	TRBJ1-2	SASNRGGDGYT
.	TRBV19	TRBD2	TRBJ2-3	AAGTSGRTDTQY
.	TRBV11-1	.	TRBJ2-2	ASSLGRSGELF
.	TRBV3-1/TRBV3-2	TRBD2	TRBJ2-3	ASSQEVAGVKDTQY
.	TRBV14	TRBD2	TRBJ2-3	ASSQGRGSGITDTQY
.	TRBV5-1	.	TRBJ2-3	ASSQNTDTQY
.	TRBV19	.	TRBJ1-6	ASKFAGNSPLH
once	TRBV6-2/TRBV6-3	TRBD2	TRBJ2-3	ASSSPGLAGQYTQY
.	TRBV5-1	.	TRBJ2-3	ASSRQEGTDTQY
.	TRBV18	.	TRBJ1-1	ASSPAGTNTEAF
few	TRBV29-1	TRBD2	TRBJ2-3	SVRLAGGPGRTDTQY
.	TRBV19	.	TRBJ1-1	ASSTGGRGTEAF
.	TRBV3-1/TRBV3-2	TRBD1	TRBJ1-1	ASSQLQGSTEAF